This TCR beta chain was documented in a study of T cells in Graves' hyperthyroidism and ophthalmopathy. General study results and limits: Most thyroid clonotypes that were expanded above 0.001 also turned up in blood.

RNA transcripts yielded amplified TCR beta CDR3 regions. A first-round RT-PCR of the TCR CDR3 used the HTBI primer set. TCRdb itself ran the multiplex PCR reads through MiXCR, one entry per CDR3 protein. The top ten hold about 29% of the sample, which has roughly 500,000 distinct CDR3 sequences, more than 15% seen once. A note on this clonotype: The antigen remains undetermined.

Trimming removed 5 bases from V and 2 bases from J, with 7 bases in between. Looked up from germline, CDR1 is MNHEY and CDR2 is SVGEGT. The CDR3 has 14 residues. Sequencing was performed on blood. This TCR came from a woman aged 30 to 39 with Graves' ophthalmopathy. This chain links TRBV6-2 or TRBV6-3 with TRBJ2-6; D is unclear. In DNA, the CDR3 is TGTGCCAGCAGTAACCTTACTGGGGCCAACGTCCTGACTTTC. This encodes CASSNLTGANVLTF.